One sample yielded the 28 T cell receptor beta chains listed below, sequenced in a study of blood T cells in healthy people across ages (dated by TCRdb to between 2015 and 2017). The library was produced with 5' RACE. The run used an Illumina HiSeq 2500. The second PCR ran for roughly 7 to 12 cycles and used a J-beta primer mix along with a sample-barcoded 5' primer. TCRdb reprocessed the public reads (quality trimming at Q25 with fastp, clone calling with MiXCR) and kept in-frame beta chains. One record per CDR3 amino acid sequence lists the most common genes and DNA. This sample lists fewer than 1,000,000 distinct CDR3 sequences; under 45% were detected once. About a fifth of the sample is in the top ten clones. Material: blood. The receptors here all came from a man aged 55 to 70 in good health.

The chain is built from TRBV10-2 and TRBJ2-5; D unclear. V was clipped by 0 bases and J by 3 bases, with 8 bases between them. Germline CDR1 and CDR2: WSHSY and SAAADI. This CDR3 spans 14 amino acids. CDR3 DNA: TGCGCCAGCAGTGAGTCGAACAGAGAAGAGACCCAGTACTTC. Translated, it gives CASSESNREETQYF.

This clonotype was detected a few times. The chain has TRBV12-3 or TRBV12-4 and TRBJ1-2, with D possibly TRBD1 on 6 matching bases. Deletions cut 5 bases from V and 6 bases from J, with 25 bases between. There are 17 residues in the CDR3. CDR3 protein: CASSPTATGHLRDGYTF. CDR3 in DNA: TGTGCCAGCAGTCCGACTGCTACAGGGCACCTAAGGGATGGCTACACCTTC.

This chain uses TRBV4-1 with TRBJ1-4, with TRBD1 as a possible D gene (5 bases). The CDR3 has 14 residues. Germline CDR1 is MGHRA and CDR2 is YSYEKL. Trimming cost V 4 bases and J 4 bases, with 10 bases left between them. The CDR3 nucleotides read TGCGCCAGCAGCCCACCGGGGGTTAATGAAAAACTGTTTTTT. Translating it yields CASSPPGVNEKLFF.

The chain carries TRBV10-3 and TRBJ2-6; D ambiguous. The CDR3 has 14 residues. The germline V and J ends were trimmed by 10 bases and 0 bases, with 10 bases remaining between them. Per the germline V gene, CDR1 is ENHRY and CDR2 is SYGVKD. This CDR3 reads CATGDRSGANVLTF. In DNA form, the CDR3 reads TGTGCCACAGGAGATCGCTCTGGGGCCAACGTCCTGACTTTC.

As DNA, the CDR3 is TGTGCCAGCAGCTCCGACAGGGGAGAAGGGGGCTACACCTTC. It specifies CASSSDRGEGGYTF. The chain joins TRBV7-2 to TRBJ1-2, with TRBD1 matching over 8 bases. The CDR3 runs 14 residues. CDR1 SGHTA and CDR2 FQGNSA come from the germline V gene. V lost 4 bases to trimming and J lost 8 bases; unmatched junction nucleotides: 9. Supplemented by reference TRBV7-2 and TRBJ1-2, the full variable domain reads GAGVSQSPSNKVTEKGKDVELRCDPISGHTALYWYRQSLGQGLEFLIYFQGNSAPDKSGLPSDRFSAERTGGSVSTLTIQRTQQEDSAVYLCASSSDRGEGGYTFGSGTRLTVV.

This clonotype was seen more than once but under ten times. The chain is built from TRBV6-2 or TRBV6-3 and TRBJ2-1, with unresolved D. The CDR3 has 15 amino acids. Deletions cut 2 bases from V and 6 bases from J, with 14 bases between. Germline V gene data show CDR1 as MNHEY and CDR2 as SVGEGT. The CDR3 loop reads CASSYGPGRFNEQFF. The CDR3 nucleotides are TGTGCCAGCAGTTACGGACCAGGTAGATTCAATGAGCAGTTCTTC.

V gene TRBV7-2 combines with J gene TRBJ2-5, with 13 bases lining up with TRBD2. This CDR3 spans 15 amino acids. Trimming at V came to 5 bases and at J to 6 bases, leaving 6 bases not matched to a gene. Germline V CDR1 and CDR2: SGHTA, FQGNSA. The CDR3 DNA sequence: TGTGCCAGCAGCCGGACTAGCGGGGGTTTAAAGACCCAGTACTTC. Residues: CASSRTSGGLKTQYF.

The gene calls are TRBV5-6 and TRBJ1-4; D is unresolved. This CDR3 contains 13 residues. From germline, CDR1 is SGHDT and CDR2 YYEEEE. V dropped 4 bases and J dropped 6 bases, with 10 bases sitting between them. Here the CDR3 reads CASSAVLDEKLFF. CDR3 nucleotide sequence: TGTGCCAGCAGCGCGGTTCTAGATGAAAAACTGTTTTTT.

V is TRBV5-4 and J is TRBJ2-3; D may be TRBD2 (6 bases). The V and J ends lost 6 bases and 0 bases respectively, with 14 bases between them. Germline V CDR1 and CDR2: SGHNT, YYREEE (reference sequence). The CDR3 has 15 residues. The CDR3 region is CASTPRAGSTDTQYF. The CDR3 nucleotides read TGTGCCAGCACCCCTCGGGCGGGGAGCACAGATACGCAGTATTTT.

This clonotype was observed once. The chain couples TRBV12-3 or TRBV12-4 to TRBJ2-2, with 10 bases identical to TRBD1. The CDR3 runs to 15 residues. J was trimmed by 5 bases and V by 5 bases; bases with no gene match: 5. The CDR3 sequence: CASSPPDRGTGELFF. Here the CDR3 DNA reads TGTGCCAGCAGTCCTCCGGACAGGGGGACCGGGGAGCTGTTTTTT.

This chain joins TRBV24-1 and TRBJ2-5; D call uncertain. From germline, CDR1 is KGHDR and CDR2 SFDVKD. The CDR3 consists of 14 residues. V lost 1 base and J 5 bases, leaving 10 bases between the germline ends. The CDR3 DNA reads TGTGCCACCAGTGATTTCAGGTCTGGGGAGACCCAGTACTTC. Its translation: CATSDFRSGETQYF.

This clonotype was detected a few times. The J gene is TRBJ1-1, the V gene TRBV12-3 or TRBV12-4, with no clear D. Trimming shortened V by 4 bases and J by 3 bases, and 9 bases separated the two germline ends. This CDR3 spans 13 amino acids. Written as DNA, the CDR3 is TGTGCCAGCAGTTCCAACCGACACACTGAAGCTTTCTTT. Its translation: CASSSNRHTEAFF.

The chain uses TRBV15 and TRBJ2-7; 8 positions match TRBD1. Germline V gene lookup returns CDR1 LNHNV and CDR2 YYDKDF (reference sequence). The CDR3 extends over 12 amino acids. The ends lost 11 bases at V and 7 bases at J; junction bases unmatched: 10. CDR3 protein: CAAGTGYNEQYF. The CDR3 DNA is TGTGCCGCTGGGACAGGATACAATGAGCAGTACTTC.

This clonotype was counted a few times. V and J are TRBV29-1 and TRBJ2-5; the D gene could be TRBD1 or TRBD2 (6 bases each). In germline, CDR1 is SQVTM, CDR2 ANQGSEA. V was cut by 5 bases and J by 1 base, with 20 bases left in between. The CDR3 extends over 16 amino acids. The CDR3 DNA sequence: TGCAGCGTTTATAGGAGGGCAAGGGGGTCCCAAGAGACCCAGTACTTC. Protein: CSVYRRARGSQETQYF.

The chain is built from TRBV5-6 and TRBJ2-7; TRBD1 might be the D (5 bases). In germline, CDR1 is SGHDT, CDR2 YYEEEE. Trimming cost V 1 base and J 5 bases, with 16 bases left between them. The CDR3 extends over 15 amino acids. CDR3 coding DNA: TGTGCCAGCAGCTTGATAAGCAGGGCGTCCCACGAGCAGTACTTC. Protein product: CASSLISRASHEQYF.

This CDR3 reads CASSEEINYGYTF. CDR3 nucleotides: TGTGCCAGCAGTGAAGAAATTAACTATGGCTACACCTTC. V and J are TRBV2 and TRBJ1-2; D uncertain. Germline CDR1 is SNHLY and CDR2 is FYNNEI. V was cut by 1 base and J by 1 base, with 4 bases left in between. This CDR3 has 13 residues.

This clonotype was seen more than once but under ten times. This chain links TRBV6-4 with TRBJ2-6, with D perhaps matching TRBD2 (6 bases). Germline V lookup: CDR1 MRHNA, CDR2 SNTAGT. V lost 2 bases and J lost 4, with 9 bases in between. The CDR3 loop spans 15 amino acids. CDR3 sequence: CASSDGGTGANVLTF. The DNA for the CDR3 is TGTGCCAGCAGTGACGGGGGGACGGGGGCCAACGTCCTGACTTTC.

This clonotype was recorded a few times. This chain connects TRBV28 to TRBJ2-6; TRBD1 or TRBD2 may be the D gene (6 bases each). Germline CDR1 reads MDHEN; CDR2 reads SYDVKM. CDR3 size: 17 residues. With 5 bases removed from V and 0 bases from J, the gap between germline ends came to 14 bases. CDR3 nucleotide sequence: TGTGCCAGCAGTCATCGGGGGCCAAGCTCTGGGGCCAACGTCCTGACTTTC. Translation: CASSHRGPSSGANVLTF.

The chain couples TRBV12-3 or TRBV12-4 to TRBJ1-6; maybe TRBD1 (5 bases). V gave up 8 bases and J gave up 8 bases, with 10 bases separating them. This CDR3 has 12 amino acids. CDR3 coding DNA: TGTGCCAGCCGACAGCAACATTCACCCCTCCACTTT. Translated, it gives CASRQQHSPLHF.

In this sample, this clonotype turned up many times. The rearrangement uses TRBV29-1 and TRBJ2-3; 16 bases map to TRBD2. This CDR3 has 13 amino acids. Trimming removed 4 bases from V and 11 bases from J; junction bases left unmatched: 3. CDR1 is SQVTM, CDR2 ANQGSEA, per germline. The CDR3, as DNA: TGCAGCGTTGTTGGGACTAGCGGGGGGGAGCAGTATTTT. Translation: CSVVGTSGGEQYF.

This clonotype was observed a few times. The chain links TRBV4-3 to TRBJ1-2, with a possible D match to TRBD1 (5 bases). The V end lost 0 bases, the J end lost 5 bases, and 7 bases lay between the germline ends. In germline, CDR1 is LGHNA, CDR2 YSLEER. The CDR3 length is 13 residues. CDR3 coding DNA: TGCGCCAGCAGCCAAGATGCAGGGTATGGCTACACCTTC. This encodes CASSQDAGYGYTF.

The V and J genes are TRBV20-1 and TRBJ2-1; D possibly matches TRBD1 or TRBD2 (7 bases each). Germline V gene sequence: CDR1 DFQATT, CDR2 SNEGSKA (reference sequence). CDR3 length: 14 amino acids. Trimming took off 2 bases at V and 7 bases at J, with 15 bases between the two ends. The CDR3 loop reads CSARKSQGGNEQFF. The CDR3 DNA sequence: TGCAGTGCTAGAAAATCGCAGGGGGGGAATGAGCAGTTCTTC.

The rearrangement links TRBV20-1 to TRBJ1-5; D not certain. The ends were cut back, 3 bases at V and 5 bases at J, with 11 bases in the middle. This CDR3 has 13 residues. From germline, CDR1 is DFQATT and CDR2 SNEGSKA (reference sequence). The CDR3 spells CSASRGLDQPQHF. The CDR3 coding sequence is TGCAGTGCTAGTAGAGGGTTAGATCAGCCCCAGCATTTT.

Notes on this clonotype: This may be a read error, as it is one base from a much larger clone. The chain is built from TRBV2 and TRBJ2-5; D is unclear. The CDR3 is 12 amino acids. Germline values: CDR1 SNHLY, CDR2 FYNNEI. V was pared by 5 bases and J by 1 base, with 5 bases between. CDR3 loop: CASSRAQETQYF. DNA of the CDR3: TGTGCCAGCAGTAGGGCCCAAGAGACCCAGTACTTC.

CDR3 in DNA: TGTGCCAGCAGCCCTGCCGGTGGGACAACTAATGAAAAACTGTTTTTT. The encoded protein is CASSPAGGTTNEKLFF. This rearrangement joins TRBV28 to TRBJ1-4; D is uncertain. From germline, CDR1 is MDHEN and CDR2 SYDVKM. The CDR3 is 16 residues long. V shed 6 bases and J shed 0 bases, with 14 bases lying between them.

This clonotype has more than one count but fewer than ten. The chain is built from TRBV2 and TRBJ2-7; D uncertain. The germline CDR1 and CDR2 sequences are SNHLY and FYNNEI. Trimming cost V 0 bases and J 4 bases, with 10 bases left between them. The CDR3 covers 14 residues. The chain's CDR3 is CASSEATGRYEQYF. In nucleotides, the CDR3 is TGTGCCAGCAGTGAAGCTACCGGGCGGTACGAGCAGTACTTC.

V and J are TRBV7-9 and TRBJ2-3; D call uncertain. The V gene's germline CDR1 is SEHNR and CDR2 FQNEAQ (reference sequence). V was clipped by 2 bases and J by 5 bases, with 5 bases between them. The CDR3 extends over 12 amino acids. The CDR3 loop reads CASSLMIDTQYF. In nucleotides, the CDR3 is TGTGCCAGCAGCTTAATGATAGATACGCAGTATTTT.

The V gene is TRBV28, the J gene TRBJ2-6; 9 nucleotides align to TRBD1. With 7 bases clipped from V and 0 bases from J, the junction kept 19 bases outside the gene matches. Germline values: CDR1 MDHEN, CDR2 SYDVKM. CDR3 length: 21 residues. The CDR3 sequence is CASTSPRWLGQGSSGANVLTF. The CDR3 nucleotides read TGTGCCAGCACCAGTCCCCGGTGGTTGGGACAGGGTAGCTCTGGGGCCAACGTCCTGACTTTC.